Listed here are 30 T cell receptor beta chains from one sample, sequenced in a study of early T cells in non-severe SARS-CoV-2 infection. TCRdb reprocessed the 5' RACE reads with MiXCR, giving one entry per CDR3 protein. The profile shows approximately 22,000 distinct CDR3 sequences, approximately 4.8% of them singletons. The sample comprised whole blood. The receptors come from an adult who was a healthcare worker with PCR-confirmed SARS-CoV-2 infection or an uninfected control (not recorded which).

This clonotype was counted only a few times. J is TRBJ1-6 and V is TRBV7-9, with D tentatively TRBD1 (6 bases). V shed 5 bases and J shed 3 bases, with 8 bases lying between them. This CDR3 contains 14 residues. Germline lookup yields CDR1 SEHNR and CDR2 FQNEAQ (reference sequence). CDR3 sequence reads: CASSQDSYNSPLHF. The CDR3 region has the DNA TGTGCCAGCAGCCAGGACAGCTATAATTCACCCCTCCACTTT.

This clonotype was counted at least ten times. CDR3 DNA: TGTGCCACCAGCGACGGGACGGGGGACCGAAATACGCAGTATTTT. It translates to CATSDGTGDRNTQYF. V usage is TRBV24-1 and J usage is TRBJ2-3, with a possible D match to TRBD2 (6 bases). V was trimmed by 7 bases and J by 7 bases, leaving 20 bases between them. Germline loops: CDR1 KGHDR, CDR2 SFDVKD. The CDR3 covers 15 residues.

Many counts were recorded for this clonotype. The rearrangement links TRBV6-2 or TRBV6-3 to TRBJ2-7; D may be TRBD2 (6 bases). This CDR3 contains 17 residues. Trimming pared 0 bases from V and 3 bases from J, leaving 18 bases between. Germline V gene sequence: CDR1 MNHEY, CDR2 SVGEGT. The CDR3 nucleotides read TGTGCCAGCAGTTACTCCCCTCCTGGAGGGATCTTCTACGAGCAGTACTTC. The encoded protein is CASSYSPPGGIFYEQYF.

This clonotype was counted only a few times. The rearrangement uses TRBV7-9 and TRBJ1-2; D gene uncertain. Looked up from germline, CDR1 is SEHNR and CDR2 is FQNEAQ (reference sequence). Trimming stripped 3 bases from V and 4 bases from J, with 9 bases between. The CDR3 has 13 residues. The CDR3 coding sequence is TGTGCCAGCAGCTTGGCTGAAATCTATGGCTACACCTTC. It is translated as CASSLAEIYGYTF.

Comment on this clonotype: A single base separates this from a much larger clone, so it may be a read error. The chain is built from TRBV7-2 and TRBJ2-7; D is tentatively TRBD1 or TRBD2 (5 bases each). The J call is in doubt because the DNA end fits TRBJ2-1 better. The CDR3 covers 14 residues. CDR1 SGHTA and CDR2 FQGNSA come from the germline V gene. In DNA form, the CDR3 reads TGTGCCAGCAGCTCAGGGACGGTAGCCTACGAGCAGTTCTTC. Amino acids: CASSSGTVAYEQFF.

The table lists this clonotype with a few counts. This chain links TRBV28 with TRBJ2-5; D gene ambiguous. The CDR3 length is 12 residues. Trimming left V 3 bases short and J 3 bases short, with 5 bases between. CDR1 MDHEN and CDR2 SYDVKM come from the germline V gene. CDR3 loop: CASSLSKETQYF. CDR3 coding DNA: TGTGCCAGCAGTTTGTCTAAAGAGACCCAGTACTTC.

In its sample, this clonotype was seen many times. This sequence joins TRBV27 and TRBJ2-1; D is ambiguous. V dropped 3 bases and J dropped 2 bases, with 11 bases sitting between them. The CDR3 contains 15 residues. Germline loops: CDR1 MNHEY, CDR2 SMNVEV (reference sequence). The CDR3 sequence: CASSFSPPAYNEQFF. CDR3 nucleotide sequence: TGTGCCAGCAGTTTCTCCCCCCCGGCCTACAATGAGCAGTTCTTC.

This clonotype was recorded at least ten times. This chain links TRBV2 with TRBJ1-4; TRBD1 is a possible D gene (5 bases). Germline assignment: CDR1 SNHLY and CDR2 FYNNEI. Trimming removed 6 bases from V and 14 bases from J, with 16 bases in between. This CDR3 is 12 amino acids long. CDR3 coding DNA: TGTGCCAGCAGGCAAAGGGCAGGGATGCTGTTTTTT. It translates to CASRQRAGMLFF. Full variable domain (outside the CDR3, taken from reference TRBV2 and TRBJ1-4): EPEVTQTPSHQVTQMGQEVILRCVPISNHLYFYWYRQILGQKVEFLVSFYNNEISEKSEIFDDQFSVERPDGSNFTLKIRSTKLEDSAMYFCASRQRAGMLFFGSGTQLSVL.

Many counts were recorded for this clonotype. The chain links TRBV28 to TRBJ2-1; no reliable D call. The V end was cut by 1 base, the J end by 2 bases, with 9 bases between. Germline values: CDR1 MDHEN, CDR2 SYDVKM. This CDR3 is 15 amino acids long. The CDR3: CASSLSVLAYNEQFF. The CDR3 nucleotides are TGTGCCAGCAGTTTATCGGTCCTGGCCTACAATGAGCAGTTCTTC.

This rearrangement joins TRBV30 to TRBJ1-1, with D perhaps TRBD1 (6 bases). The germline gives CDR1 GTSNPN, CDR2 SVGIG (reference sequence). The CDR3 spans 12 residues. V was pared by 2 bases and J by 7 bases, with 11 bases between. CDR3 sequence (DNA): TGTGCCTGGAGTATGGGGGCTGGTGAAGCTTTCTTT. Amino acids: CAWSMGAGEAFF.

By sample fraction, this clonotype is medium-sized. The J gene is TRBJ2-3, the V gene TRBV4-3; TRBD2 might be the D (6 bases). Trimming left V 1 base short and J 8 bases short, with 13 bases between. CDR1 LGHNA and CDR2 YSLEER come from the germline V gene. CDR3 length: 14 residues. CDR3 sequence reads: CASSQARLGATQYF. CDR3 bases: TGCGCCAGCAGCCAAGCCCGACTAGGGGCTACGCAGTATTTT.

This clonotype was detected many times. The junction shows a germline mismatch at one end, possibly a read error. The chain is built from TRBV7-8 and TRBJ1-6; D unclear. The CDR3 is made up of 13 amino acids. Germline assignment: CDR1 SGHVS and CDR2 FQNEAQ. CDR3 sequence (DNA): TGTGCCAGCAGCTTAGCGGGAAATTCACCCCTCCATTTT. Protein sequence: CASSLAGNSPLHF. The entire variable domain, with the rest obtained from reference TRBV7-8 and TRBJ1-6, is as follows: GAGVSQSPRYKVAKRGQDVALRCDPISGHVSLFWYQQALGQGPEFLTYFQNEAQLDKSGLPSDRFFAERPEGSVSTLKIQRTQQEDSAVYLCASSLAGNSPLHFGNGTRLTVT.

This clonotype was recorded at least ten times. This chain connects TRBV5-4 to TRBJ1-2; 8 bases map to TRBD1. V lost 2 bases to trimming and J lost 5 bases; unmatched junction nucleotides: 8. This CDR3 has 15 amino acids. Germline V CDR1 and CDR2: SGHNT, YYREEE (reference sequence). The CDR3 loop reads CASSFRDRNPYGYTF. The CDR3 DNA reads as TGTGCCAGCAGCTTTAGGGACAGGAACCCATATGGCTACACCTTC.

This clonotype occurred many times. This chain links TRBV18 with TRBJ1-6; D perhaps matches TRBD1 (6 bases). The CDR3 covers 13 residues. Trimming removed 5 bases at V and 7 bases at J, with 9 bases between. Germline CDR1 reads KGHSH; CDR2 reads LQKENI. CDR3 in DNA: TGTGCCAGCTCAGAGGACAGCAATTCACCCCTCCACTTT. Translated: CASSEDSNSPLHF.

By its share, this clonotype is medium-sized. This chain connects TRBV6-2 or TRBV6-3 to TRBJ2-1; D ambiguous. The CDR3 is 12 amino acids. Germline V lookup: CDR1 MNHEY, CDR2 SVGEGT. Trimming left V 0 bases short and J 7 bases short, with 4 bases between. The chain's CDR3 is CASSYSFNEQFF. The CDR3 nucleotides are TGTGCCAGCAGTTACTCATTTAATGAGCAGTTCTTC.

The V and J genes are TRBV6-2 or TRBV6-3 and TRBJ2-1; possibly TRBD1 for D (6 bases). Trimming cost V 6 bases and J 0 bases, with 12 bases left between them. Germline V gene lookup returns CDR1 MNHEY and CDR2 SVGEGT. CDR3 size: 15 residues. CDR3 sequence: CASRPDRSSYNEQFF. DNA for the CDR3: TGTGCCAGCAGGCCGGACAGAAGCTCCTACAATGAGCAGTTCTTC.

This clonotype has at least ten counts. The rearrangement links TRBV9 to TRBJ2-7, with D perhaps matching TRBD1 (5 bases). Germline CDR1 reads SGDLS; CDR2 reads YYNGEE. The V and J ends lost 2 bases and 3 bases respectively, with 12 bases between them. The CDR3 is 14 residues long. The CDR3 DNA is TGTGCCAGCAGCGTGGCGTGGGGCGACTACGAGCAGTACTTC. Protein product: CASSVAWGDYEQYF.

At least ten counts were recorded for this clonotype. The gene calls are TRBV29-1 and TRBJ1-1; TRBD1 might be the D (5 bases). This CDR3 contains 13 residues. Germline CDR1 is SQVTM and CDR2 is ANQGSEA. V lost 0 bases, J lost 6 bases, and 11 bases lay in between. In DNA form, the CDR3 reads TGCAGCGTTGAAGATCTTAGGGGTTCTGAAGCTTTCTTT. Protein product: CSVEDLRGSEAFF.

This clonotype appeared a few times. This chain links TRBV7-6 with TRBJ1-3; 8 bases agree with TRBD1. V lost 1 base to trimming and J lost 4 bases; unmatched junction nucleotides: 6. The CDR3 extends over 16 amino acids. Germline values: CDR1 SGHVS, CDR2 FNYEAQ. CDR3 in amino acids: CASSLDQGALGNTIYF. The CDR3 DNA follows: TGTGCCAGCAGCTTAGACCAGGGGGCGTTGGGAAACACCATATATTTT.

This clonotype was found many times. The chain recombines TRBV10-3 with TRBJ2-2; a weak D match, TRBD2 (6 bases). Germline CDR1 reads ENHRY; CDR2 reads SYGVKD. The germline V and J ends were trimmed by 4 bases and 1 base, with 7 bases remaining between them. The CDR3 runs to 14 residues. CDR3 DNA sequence: TGTGCCATCAGTGTAGCGGAGAACACCGGGGAGCTGTTTTTT. It codes for CAISVAENTGELFF.

This clonotype was detected ten times or more. J is TRBJ2-6 and V is TRBV7-2, with 7 bases matching TRBD1. CDR1 and CDR2 from the germline V gene are SGHTA and FQGNSA. J was trimmed by 1 base and V by 5 bases; bases with no gene match: 2. The CDR3 runs to 15 residues. The CDR3 sequence: CASSVQGSGANVLTF. Here the CDR3 DNA reads TGTGCCAGCAGCGTACAGGGGTCTGGGGCCAACGTCCTGACTTTC.

This clonotype showed up just a few times. The chain has TRBV15 and TRBJ1-4; D is unresolved. CDR3 length: 16 residues. Looked up from germline, CDR1 is LNHNV and CDR2 is YYDKDF (reference sequence). V was cut by 0 bases and J by 4 bases, with 12 bases left in between. CDR3 coding DNA: TGTGCCACCAGCAGAGATCAGATCGGACTTAATGAAAAACTGTTTTTT. This sequence encodes CATSRDQIGLNEKLFF.

At least ten counts were recorded for this clonotype. The V call is TRBV5-1, the J call TRBJ2-3; D is unclear. The CDR3 loop spans 12 amino acids. Germline values: CDR1 SGHRS, CDR2 YFSETQ. Trimming shortened V by 0 bases and J by 6 bases, and 5 bases separated the two germline ends. This CDR3 reads CASSLVEDTQYF. As DNA, the CDR3 is TGCGCCAGCAGCTTGGTAGAGGATACGCAGTATTTT.

By sample fraction, this clonotype is medium-sized. This chain uses TRBV13 with TRBJ2-5; a weak D match, TRBD2 (7 bases). Trimming pared 4 bases from V and 3 bases from J, leaving 12 bases between. CDR3 length: 14 residues. Germline-derived CDR1 and CDR2 are PRHDT and FYEKMQ (reference sequence). The CDR3 spells CASSSRGAKETQYF. CDR3 nucleotide sequence: TGTGCCAGCAGCTCCCGGGGGGCAAAAGAGACCCAGTACTTC.

There are a few counts of this clonotype. V is TRBV29-1 and J is TRBJ2-1; TRBD1 is a possible D gene (6 bases). With 0 bases removed from V and 11 bases from J, the gap between germline ends came to 11 bases. Germline CDR1 is SQVTM and CDR2 is ANQGSEA. This CDR3 region has 12 residues. The CDR3, as DNA: TGCAGCGTTGAAGACAGGGGAGAGAAGCAGTTCTTC. Protein product: CSVEDRGEKQFF.

This clonotype occurred many times. V and J are TRBV12-3 or TRBV12-4 and TRBJ1-4, with 7 nucleotides matching TRBD1. The CDR3 is 15 amino acids. Trimming at V came to 5 bases and at J to 8 bases, leaving 11 bases not matched to a gene. CDR3 bases: TGTGCCAGCAGTCTTTTGGGGACAGCACAAGAAAAACTGTTTTTT. It is translated as CASSLLGTAQEKLFF.

By share, this clonotype counts as medium-sized (0.01 to 0.1%). The V call is TRBV20-1, the J call TRBJ2-1, with TRBD2 matching 13 bases. V shed 2 bases and J 4 bases; nucleotides not matched to a gene: 14. The germline gives CDR1 DFQATT, CDR2 SNEGSKA (reference sequence). The CDR3 is 19 amino acids. The CDR3 protein is CSARSTRTSGSRRYNEQFF. In DNA form, the CDR3 reads TGCAGTGCTAGAAGCACCCGGACTAGCGGGAGTCGGAGGTACAATGAGCAGTTCTTC.

This clonotype was observed many times. The gene calls are TRBV3-1 and TRBJ2-7; TRBD2 aligns across 12 bases. J gave up 0 bases and V 1 base, and 10 bases lay outside the gene matches. Germline assignment: CDR1 LGHDT and CDR2 YNNKEL (reference sequence). CDR3 length: 19 amino acids. The CDR3 DNA reads as TGTGCCAGCAGCCAAGGTTCCGGGACTAGCGGGCTCCTCTCCTACGAGCAGTACTTC. Its translation: CASSQGSGTSGLLSYEQYF.

This clonotype was counted ten times or more. CDR3 loop: CASSDPAGGRADTQYF. CDR3 bases: TGCGCCAGCAGTGATCCAGCGGGGGGGCGGGCAGATACGCAGTATTTT. The rearrangement joins TRBV10-2 to TRBJ2-3; 10 bases are a match to TRBD2. The CDR3 has 16 amino acids. From germline, CDR1 is WSHSY and CDR2 SAAADI. Germline trimming cut 3 bases from V and 4 bases from J; bases unmatched to any gene: 7.

This clonotype was seen ten or more times. V usage is TRBV18 and J usage is TRBJ2-7; TRBD1 aligns across 7 bases. V dropped 3 bases and J dropped 2; count of bases not matched to a gene: 10. The CDR3 is 16 residues long. Germline CDR1 KGHSH, CDR2 LQKENI. CDR3 bases: TGTGCCAGCTCACCGGTGTCCGGGACAGTAACCTACGAGCAGTACTTC. Its protein is CASSPVSGTVTYEQYF.